This passage covers 20 T cell receptor beta chains from one sample sequenced in a study of shared clonotypes between healthy human individuals. Method: immunoSEQ multiplex PCR; TCRdb's copy keeps in-frame clones and lacks some. The table includes some 1.5 million clones, 95% to 99% detected once. Sequenced: naive CD4+ T cells sorted from blood. Subset here: CD45RA+ positively selected. These receptors originate from a young man in good health.

The V call is TRBV7-2, the J call TRBJ2-1, with D perhaps TRBD2 (6 bases). V was cut by 5 bases and J by 7 bases, with 21 bases left in between. The CDR3 covers 16 residues. The germline V gene has CDR1 SGHTA and CDR2 FQGNSA. CDR3 in amino acids: CASSRSPPSAGNEQFF. CDR3 bases: TGTGCCAGCAGCCGCTCCCCGCCTAGCGCGGGGAATGAGCAGTTCTTC.

This rearrangement joins TRBV19 to TRBJ2-1, with D perhaps being TRBD1 or TRBD2 (5 bases each). Germline CDR1 reads LNHDA; CDR2 reads SQIVND (reference sequence). Trimming took off 7 bases at V and 3 bases at J, with 16 bases between the two ends. The CDR3 covers 15 residues. CDR3 region: CASTMRGRVYNEQFF. The CDR3 DNA reads as TGTGCCAGTACCATGAGGGGCCGGGTCTACAATGAGCAGTTCTTC.

V and J are TRBV9 and TRBJ1-5, with 8 bases fitting TRBD1. Germline trimming cut 3 bases from V and 4 bases from J; bases unmatched to any gene: 6. This CDR3 is 15 amino acids long. Germline CDR1 SGDLS, CDR2 YYNGEE. CDR3 DNA: TGTGCCAGCAGCGCCGACAGGGGCCCAAATCAGCCCCAGCATTTT. Translated, it gives CASSADRGPNQPQHF.

This clone was observed a single time. This chain uses TRBV9 with TRBJ1-2; TRBD1 agrees at 10 bases. The germline gives CDR1 SGDLS, CDR2 YYNGEE. The CDR3 loop spans 15 amino acids. V was pared by 3 bases and J by 4 bases, with 6 bases of the junction left unmatched. The CDR3 sequence: CASSEGTGVPYGYTF. Here the CDR3 DNA reads TGTGCCAGCAGCGAGGGGACAGGGGTACCCTATGGCTACACCTTC. Drawing the rest from reference TRBV9 and TRBJ1-2, the complete variable domain is DSGVTQTPKHLITATGQRVTLRCSPRSGDLSVYWYQQSLDQGLQFLIQYYNGEERAKGNILERFSAQQFPDLHSELNLSSLELGDSALYFCASSEGTGVPYGYTFGSGTRLTVV.

As DNA, the CDR3 is TGTGCCAGCAGCTTGTCTGCTGGAAACACCATATATTTT. It yields the protein CASSLSAGNTIYF. The chain carries TRBV11-2 and TRBJ1-3; D gene uncertain. V was cut by 3 bases and J by 2 bases, with 5 bases left in between. There are 13 residues in the CDR3. In germline, CDR1 is SGHAT, CDR2 FQNNGV.

The chain has TRBV7-9 and TRBJ2-3; D not resolved. V gave up 1 base and J gave up 2 bases, with 13 bases separating them. The V gene's germline CDR1 is SEHNR and CDR2 FQNEAQ (reference sequence). The CDR3 length is 16 residues. The CDR3 loop is CASSLGTLKFTDTQYF. In DNA, the CDR3 is TGTGCCAGCAGCTTAGGGACCTTAAAGTTCACAGATACGCAGTATTTT.

J is TRBJ1-1 and V is TRBV2; D remains ambiguous. The V and J ends lost 3 bases and 2 bases respectively, with 10 bases between them. Germline assignment: CDR1 SNHLY and CDR2 FYNNEI. This CDR3 has 14 amino acids. Here the CDR3 DNA reads TGTGCCAGCAGTGATCAAAGAATAAACACTGAAGCTTTCTTT. Its translation: CASSDQRINTEAFF.

V and J are TRBV9 and TRBJ2-2, with 12 bases fitting TRBD2. V trimming: 4 bases; J trimming: 6 bases; junction bases outside the gene matches: 4. The CDR3 is 15 residues long. Germline assignment: CDR1 SGDLS and CDR2 YYNGEE. CDR3 region: CASSLRLAGAGELFF. DNA of the CDR3: TGTGCCAGCAGCTTACGACTAGCGGGGGCCGGGGAGCTGTTTTTT.

The chain links TRBV15 to TRBJ2-1; D possibly corresponds to TRBD1 (5 bases). The CDR3 is made up of 15 amino acids. V was trimmed by 6 bases and J by 4 bases, leaving 16 bases between them. The germline V gene encodes CDR1 LNHNV and CDR2 YYDKDF (reference sequence). The CDR3 DNA reads TGTGCCACCAGTGCAGGGCCACAATTATACAATGAGCAGTTCTTC. Its protein product is CATSAGPQLYNEQFF.

This chain joins TRBV6-1 and TRBJ1-1; 9 nucleotides agree with TRBD1. J gave up 1 base and V 4 bases, and 7 bases lay outside the gene matches. CDR1 is MNHNS, CDR2 SASEGT, per germline. CDR3 size: 16 residues. CDR3 sequence: CASSALGQGWNTEAFF. The DNA for the CDR3 is TGTGCCAGCAGTGCTCTCGGACAGGGGTGGAACACTGAAGCTTTCTTT.

Concerning this clone: The junction departs from the called germline gene at one end, perhaps through a read error. The V gene is TRBV14, the J gene TRBJ2-5; D remains ambiguous. Germline V gene lookup returns CDR1 SGHDN and CDR2 FVKESK. The CDR3 totals 13 residues. The DNA for the CDR3 is TGTGCCAGCAGCCCAAGAAACCAGGAGACCCAGTACTTC. It encodes CASSPRNQETQYF.

The V call is TRBV28, the J call TRBJ1-4; TRBD1 matches 9 bases. This CDR3 comprises 15 residues. V lost 10 bases, J lost 8 bases, and 14 bases stayed unmatched. Germline loops: CDR1 MDHEN, CDR2 SYDVKM. DNA of the CDR3: TGTGCCACCCTCGATCCGGGACAGGGAGACGAAAAACTGTTTTTT. Translating gives CATLDPGQGDEKLFF.

The rearrangement uses TRBV2 and TRBJ2-5; D is possibly TRBD1 (6 bases). The CDR3 contains 15 residues. V lost 5 bases to trimming and J lost 2 bases, with 15 bases between them. Germline CDR1 is SNHLY and CDR2 is FYNNEI. The CDR3 sequence: CASSSDRRTQETQYF. The CDR3 DNA follows: TGTGCCAGCAGTTCAGACAGGCGCACTCAAGAGACCCAGTACTTC. Filled out from reference TRBV2 and TRBJ2-5, the complete variable domain reads EPEVTQTPSHQVTQMGQEVILRCVPISNHLYFYWYRQILGQKVEFLVSFYNNEISEKSEIFDDQFSVERPDGSNFTLKIRSTKLEDSAMYFCASSSDRRTQETQYFGPGTRLLVL.

CDR3 in amino acids: CASSPGRPNTEAFF. The CDR3 DNA is TGTGCCAGCTCACCGGGACGGCCTAACACTGAAGCTTTCTTT. J is TRBJ1-1 and V is TRBV18; D is possibly TRBD1 (5 bases). The V end lost 3 bases, the J end lost 2 bases, and 10 bases lay between the germline ends. This CDR3 region has 14 residues. Germline CDR1 KGHSH, CDR2 LQKENI.

The chain joins TRBV19 to TRBJ2-2, with 11 bases identical to TRBD2. The germline gives CDR1 LNHDA, CDR2 SQIVND (reference sequence). The CDR3 is 16 amino acids. Trimming at V came to 3 bases and at J to 1 base, leaving 1 base not matched to a gene. CDR3 residues: CASSMLAGGNTGELFF. CDR3 nucleotides: TGTGCCAGTAGTATGCTAGCGGGGGGGAACACCGGGGAGCTGTTTTTT.

CDR3 sequence: CAIKDTSWYNEQFF. The CDR3 DNA sequence: TGTGCCATCAAGGATACTAGCTGGTACAATGAGCAGTTCTTC. V and J are TRBV10-3 and TRBJ2-1, with D possibly being TRBD2 (6 bases). CDR1 ENHRY and CDR2 SYGVKD come from the germline V gene. This CDR3 is built from 14 residues. Trimming shortened V by 7 bases and J by 4 bases, and 14 bases separated the two germline ends.

V and J are TRBV7-9 and TRBJ1-5; D may be TRBD1 (6 bases). CDR1 and CDR2 (germline): SEHNR, FQNEAQ (reference sequence). This CDR3 comprises 13 residues. Trimming took 4 bases from V and 7 from J, leaving 11 bases between them. In DNA, the CDR3 is TGTGCCAGCAGCTCCGGACAGTACCAGCCCCAGCATTTT. Translated: CASSSGQYQPQHF.

The chain uses TRBV2 and TRBJ2-2, with 8 bases that match TRBD1. Germline V gene data show CDR1 as SNHLY and CDR2 as FYNNEI. The CDR3 is 15 amino acids. J was trimmed by 6 bases and V by 1 base; bases with no gene match: 4. The CDR3 region is CASSEVRTGPGELFF. In nucleotides, the CDR3 is TGTGCCAGCAGTGAAGTCAGGACAGGGCCCGGGGAGCTGTTTTTT.

The J gene is TRBJ2-2, the V gene TRBV5-6; no definite D call. The germline V gene has CDR1 SGHDT and CDR2 YYEEEE. The CDR3 spans 16 residues. V gave up 2 bases and J gave up 1 base, with 12 bases separating them. The DNA for the CDR3 is TGTGCCAGCAGCTTTTCCTTCACAATGAACACCGGGGAGCTGTTTTTT. Encoded protein: CASSFSFTMNTGELFF.

The chain employs TRBV4-1 and TRBJ2-3, with D uncertain. The germline CDR1 and CDR2 sequences are MGHRA and YSYEKL. Between the trimmed V and J ends, which lost 5 bases and 9 bases, there was a span of 27 bases. The length of the CDR3 is 17 residues. CDR3 region: CASSELRAEPNARTQYF. DNA for the CDR3: TGCGCCAGCAGCGAATTAAGGGCAGAACCTAATGCGCGGACGCAGTATTTT.